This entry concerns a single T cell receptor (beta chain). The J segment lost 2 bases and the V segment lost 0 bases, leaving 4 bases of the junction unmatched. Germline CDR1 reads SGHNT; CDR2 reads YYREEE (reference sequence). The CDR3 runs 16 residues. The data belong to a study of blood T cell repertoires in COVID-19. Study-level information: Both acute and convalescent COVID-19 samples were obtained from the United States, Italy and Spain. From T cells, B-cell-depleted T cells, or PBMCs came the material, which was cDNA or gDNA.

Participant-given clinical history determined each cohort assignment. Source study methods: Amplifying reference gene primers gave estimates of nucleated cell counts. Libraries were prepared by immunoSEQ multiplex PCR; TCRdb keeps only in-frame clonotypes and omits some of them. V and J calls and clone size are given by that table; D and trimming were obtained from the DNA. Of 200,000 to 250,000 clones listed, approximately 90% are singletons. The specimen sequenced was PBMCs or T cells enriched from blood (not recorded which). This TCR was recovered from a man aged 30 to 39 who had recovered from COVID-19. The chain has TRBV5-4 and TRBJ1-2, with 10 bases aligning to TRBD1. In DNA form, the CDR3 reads TGTGCCAGCAGCTTGGCCCCGGGACAGGGGAACTATGGCTACACCTTC. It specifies CASSLAPGQGNYGYTF.